This TCR beta chain was obtained from a study of Ad26.COV2.S vaccination and SARS-CoV-2 variants. Points on this clone: Its target is not known.

The treatment is: some 19 received Ad26.COV2.S at low or high dose, single or two shots; about five received placebo; per-sample allocation not given. Day 63 after the first injection of vaccine or placebo was the sampling time. Donation was by an adult aged 18-55 years who was in Boston. Ad26 vector vaccine expressed Wuhan-strain SARS-CoV-2 spike. Study-level results: Reportedly, after vaccination the spike-specific CD8+ and CD4+ T cell responses displayed substantial breadth.

With 2 bases removed from V and 0 bases from J, the gap between germline ends came to 26 bases. There are 20 residues in the CDR3. Germline CDR1 is SGHRS and CDR2 is YFSETQ. Only in-frame clones appear in the TCRdb table, and some are missing; sequencing was by immunoSEQ multiplex PCR. This sample carries around 450,000 clones, approximately 89% of them seen once, and the ten largest clones take over 2.5%. Sequencing used peripheral blood, obtained in a trial of Ad26.COV2.S vaccine versus placebo. The chain combines TRBV5-1 with TRBJ1-2; no firm D call. The clonotype originates from a person aged 18-60 years who received the Ad26.COV2.S COVID-19 vaccine or a placebo. CDR3 amino acids: CASSFHLGSMAGKANYGYTF. The CDR3 DNA reads TGCGCCAGCAGCTTTCATCTAGGATCCATGGCGGGTAAAGCTAACTATGGCTACACCTTC.